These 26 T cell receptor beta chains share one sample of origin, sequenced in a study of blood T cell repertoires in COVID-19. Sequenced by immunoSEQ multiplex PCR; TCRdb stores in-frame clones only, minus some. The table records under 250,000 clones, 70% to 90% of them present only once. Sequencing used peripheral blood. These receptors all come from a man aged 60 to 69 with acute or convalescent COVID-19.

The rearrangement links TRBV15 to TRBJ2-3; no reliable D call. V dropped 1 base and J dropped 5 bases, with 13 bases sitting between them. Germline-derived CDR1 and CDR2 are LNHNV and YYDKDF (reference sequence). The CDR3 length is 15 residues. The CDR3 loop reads CATSRAAAAGDTQYF. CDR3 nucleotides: TGTGCCACCAGCAGAGCCGCGGCGGCCGGAGATACGCAGTATTTT.

Here the CDR3 reads CASSPSDRALLRGYTF. CDR3 DNA: TGCGCCAGCAGCCCCTCGGACAGGGCCCTTTTGAGGGGCTACACCTTC. V gene TRBV4-3 combines with J gene TRBJ1-2; 8 bases align to TRBD1. J lost 8 bases, V lost 4 bases, and 15 bases had no gene match. From germline, CDR1 is LGHNA and CDR2 YSLEER. This CDR3 has 16 residues.

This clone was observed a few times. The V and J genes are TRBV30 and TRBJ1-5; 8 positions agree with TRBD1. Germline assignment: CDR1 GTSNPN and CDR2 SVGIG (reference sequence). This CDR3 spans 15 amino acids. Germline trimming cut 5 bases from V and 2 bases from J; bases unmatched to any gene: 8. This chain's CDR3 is CAWDRGNMGNQPQHF. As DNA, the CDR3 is TGTGCCTGGGACAGGGGTAACATGGGCAATCAGCCCCAGCATTTT.

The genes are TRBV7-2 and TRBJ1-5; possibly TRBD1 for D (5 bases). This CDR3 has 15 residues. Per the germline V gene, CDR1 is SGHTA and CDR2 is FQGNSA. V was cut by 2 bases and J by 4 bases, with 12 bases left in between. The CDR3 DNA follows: TGTGCCAGCAGCTTATTGGTGTCAGGGAATCAGCCCCAGCATTTT. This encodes CASSLLVSGNQPQHF. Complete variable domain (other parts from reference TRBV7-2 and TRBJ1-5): GAGVSQSPSNKVTEKGKDVELRCDPISGHTALYWYRQSLGQGLEFLIYFQGNSAPDKSGLPSDRFSAERTGGSVSTLTIQRTQQEDSAVYLCASSLLVSGNQPQHFGDGTRLSIL.

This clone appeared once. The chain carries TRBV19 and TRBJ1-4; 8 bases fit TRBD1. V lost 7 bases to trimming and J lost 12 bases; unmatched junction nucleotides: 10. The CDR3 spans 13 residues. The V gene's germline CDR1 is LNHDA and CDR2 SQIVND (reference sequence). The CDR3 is CASTRTGPSELFF. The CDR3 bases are TGTGCCAGTACCAGGACAGGGCCTTCTGAACTGTTTTTT.

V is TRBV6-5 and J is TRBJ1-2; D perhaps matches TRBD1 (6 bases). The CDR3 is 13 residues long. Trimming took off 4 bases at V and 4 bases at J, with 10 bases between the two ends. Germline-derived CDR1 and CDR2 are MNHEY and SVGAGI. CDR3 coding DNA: TGTGCCAGCAGTTCCCGGGACATCTATGGCTACACCTTC. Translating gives CASSSRDIYGYTF.

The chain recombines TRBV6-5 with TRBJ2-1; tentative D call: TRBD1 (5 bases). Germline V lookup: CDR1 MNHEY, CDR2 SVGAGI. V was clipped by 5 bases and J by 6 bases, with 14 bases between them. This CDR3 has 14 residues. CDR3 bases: TGTGCCAGCAGTAAAATGGGGCAGATCAATGAGCAGTTCTTC. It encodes CASSKMGQINEQFF.

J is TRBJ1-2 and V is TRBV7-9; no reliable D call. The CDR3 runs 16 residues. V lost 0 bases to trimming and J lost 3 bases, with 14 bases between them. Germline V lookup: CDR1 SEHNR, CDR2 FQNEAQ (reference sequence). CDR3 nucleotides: TGTGCCAGCAGCTTAGCGAGGGTGATCTGGGACTATGGCTACACCTTC. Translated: CASSLARVIWDYGYTF.

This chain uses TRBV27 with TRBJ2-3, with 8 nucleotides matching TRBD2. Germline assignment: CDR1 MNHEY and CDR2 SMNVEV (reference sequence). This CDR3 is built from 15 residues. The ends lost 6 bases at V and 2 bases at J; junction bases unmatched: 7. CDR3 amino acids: CASRDLAGFTDTQYF. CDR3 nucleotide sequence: TGTGCCAGCAGGGATCTAGCGGGCTTCACAGATACGCAGTATTTT.

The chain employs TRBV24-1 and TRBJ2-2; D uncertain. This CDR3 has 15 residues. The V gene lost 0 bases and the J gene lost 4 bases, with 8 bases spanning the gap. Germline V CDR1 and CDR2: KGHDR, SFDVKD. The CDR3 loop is CATSDLSHSTGELFF. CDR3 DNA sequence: TGTGCCACCAGTGATTTGTCCCACTCCACCGGGGAGCTGTTTTTT.

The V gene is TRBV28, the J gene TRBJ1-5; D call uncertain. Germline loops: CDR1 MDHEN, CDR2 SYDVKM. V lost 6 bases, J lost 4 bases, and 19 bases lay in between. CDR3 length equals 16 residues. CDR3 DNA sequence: TGTGCCAGCAGCTTCTCTAGGAGGTTGGGAAATCAGCCCCAGCATTTT. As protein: CASSFSRRLGNQPQHF.

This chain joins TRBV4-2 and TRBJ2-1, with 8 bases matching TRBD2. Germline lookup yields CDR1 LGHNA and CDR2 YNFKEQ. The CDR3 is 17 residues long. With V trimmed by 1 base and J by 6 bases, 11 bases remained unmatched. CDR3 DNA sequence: TGTGCCAGCAGCCAAGTGCCTATAGCGGGAAACCCCAATGAGCAGTTCTTC. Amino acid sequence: CASSQVPIAGNPNEQFF.

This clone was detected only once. Here the CDR3 DNA reads TGTGCCAGCAGCGTGAGCGACAGGGCGTATGGCTACACCTTC. Its translation is CASSVSDRAYGYTF. The chain recombines TRBV9 with TRBJ1-2, with 7 bases that match TRBD1. Germline assignment: CDR1 SGDLS and CDR2 YYNGEE. J was trimmed by 5 bases and V by 2 bases; bases with no gene match: 6. This CDR3 has 14 amino acids. The whole variable domain, remainder taken from reference TRBV9 and TRBJ1-2, is DSGVTQTPKHLITATGQRVTLRCSPRSGDLSVYWYQQSLDQGLQFLIQYYNGEERAKGNILERFSAQQFPDLHSELNLSSLELGDSALYFCASSVSDRAYGYTFGSGTRLTVV.

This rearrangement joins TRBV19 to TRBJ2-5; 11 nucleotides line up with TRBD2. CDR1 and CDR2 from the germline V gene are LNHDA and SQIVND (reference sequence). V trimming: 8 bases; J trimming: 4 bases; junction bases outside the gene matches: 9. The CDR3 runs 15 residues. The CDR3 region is CASGTRLAGGETQYF. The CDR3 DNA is TGTGCCAGTGGGACAAGGCTAGCGGGAGGAGAGACCCAGTACTTC.

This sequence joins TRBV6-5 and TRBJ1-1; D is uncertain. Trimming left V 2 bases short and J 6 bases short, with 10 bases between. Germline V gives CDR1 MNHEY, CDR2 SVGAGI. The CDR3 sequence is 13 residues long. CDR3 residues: CASSYIENSEAFF. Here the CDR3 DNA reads TGTGCCAGCAGTTACATTGAGAATTCTGAAGCTTTCTTT.

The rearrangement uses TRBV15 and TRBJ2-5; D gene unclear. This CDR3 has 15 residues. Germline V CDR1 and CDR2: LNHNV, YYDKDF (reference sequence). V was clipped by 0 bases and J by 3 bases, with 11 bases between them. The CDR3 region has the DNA TGTGCCACCAGCAGAGATCTAGGCTTTAAAGAGACCCAGTACTTC. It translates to CATSRDLGFKETQYF.

The CDR3 reads CASSVRPGGRETQYF. CDR3 DNA sequence: TGTGCCAGCAGCGTCCGGCCAGGGGGAAGAGAGACCCAGTACTTC. The V gene is TRBV9, the J gene TRBJ2-5; 7 bases fit TRBD1. CDR3 length: 15 residues. The germline CDR1 and CDR2 sequences are SGDLS and YYNGEE. The V segment lost 2 bases and the J segment 4 bases; nucleotides outside the gene matches: 8.

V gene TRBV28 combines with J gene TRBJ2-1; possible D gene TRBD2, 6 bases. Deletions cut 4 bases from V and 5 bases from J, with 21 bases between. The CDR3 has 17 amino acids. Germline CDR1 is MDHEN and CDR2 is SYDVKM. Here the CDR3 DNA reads TGTGCCAGCAGTTCCCCCGCGGTAGGCGGGACTGACAATGAGCAGTTCTTC. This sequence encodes CASSSPAVGGTDNEQFF.

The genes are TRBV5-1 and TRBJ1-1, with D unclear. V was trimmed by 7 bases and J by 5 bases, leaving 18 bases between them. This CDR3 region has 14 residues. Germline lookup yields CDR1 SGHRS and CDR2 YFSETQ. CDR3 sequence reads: CASSQQHQRTEAFF. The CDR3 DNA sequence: TGCGCCAGCTCCCAACAACACCAGAGGACTGAAGCTTTCTTT.

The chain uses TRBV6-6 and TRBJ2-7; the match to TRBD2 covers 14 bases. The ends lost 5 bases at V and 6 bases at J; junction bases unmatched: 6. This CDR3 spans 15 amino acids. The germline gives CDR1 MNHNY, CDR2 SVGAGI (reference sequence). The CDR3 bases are TGTGCCAGCAGTCGACTAGCGGGAGGGCCGGGCGAGCAGTACTTC. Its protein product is CASSRLAGGPGEQYF.

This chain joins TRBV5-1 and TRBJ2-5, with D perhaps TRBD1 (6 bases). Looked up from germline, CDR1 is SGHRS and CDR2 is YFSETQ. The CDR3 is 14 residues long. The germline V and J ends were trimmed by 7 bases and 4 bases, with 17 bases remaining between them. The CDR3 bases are TGCGCCAGCCACCGACAGGAAGTGAGAGAGACCCAGTACTTC. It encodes CASHRQEVRETQYF.

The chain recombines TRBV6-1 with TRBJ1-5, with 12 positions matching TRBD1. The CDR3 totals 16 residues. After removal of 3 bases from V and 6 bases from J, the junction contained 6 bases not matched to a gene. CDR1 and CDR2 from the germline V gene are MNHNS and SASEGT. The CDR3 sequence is CASSEGTGGISQPQHF. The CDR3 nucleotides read TGTGCCAGCAGTGAGGGGACAGGGGGCATTAGTCAGCCCCAGCATTTT.

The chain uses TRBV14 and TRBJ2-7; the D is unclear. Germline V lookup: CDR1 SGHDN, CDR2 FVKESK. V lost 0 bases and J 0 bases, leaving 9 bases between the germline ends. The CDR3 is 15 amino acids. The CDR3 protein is CASSQDALSSYEQYF. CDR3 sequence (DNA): TGTGCCAGCAGCCAAGATGCCCTAAGCTCCTACGAGCAGTACTTC.

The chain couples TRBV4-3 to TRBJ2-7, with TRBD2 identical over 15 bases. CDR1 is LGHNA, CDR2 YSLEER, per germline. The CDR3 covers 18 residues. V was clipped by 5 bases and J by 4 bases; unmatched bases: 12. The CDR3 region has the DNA TGCGCCAGCAGCTACAGGACTAGCGGGAGGGCCACCGCGTACGAGCAGTACTTC. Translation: CASSYRTSGRATAYEQYF.

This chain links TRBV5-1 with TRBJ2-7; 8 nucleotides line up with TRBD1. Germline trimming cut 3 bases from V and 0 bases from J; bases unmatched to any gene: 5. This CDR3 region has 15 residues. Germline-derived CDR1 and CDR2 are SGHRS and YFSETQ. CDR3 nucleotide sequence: TGCGCCAGCAGCTCGGGACAGGAAGGCTCCTACGAGCAGTACTTC. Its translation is CASSSGQEGSYEQYF.

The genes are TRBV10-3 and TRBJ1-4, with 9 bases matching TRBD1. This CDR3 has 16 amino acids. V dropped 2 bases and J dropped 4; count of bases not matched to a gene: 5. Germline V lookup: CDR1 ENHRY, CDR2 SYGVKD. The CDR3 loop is CAISETGTGNNEKLFF. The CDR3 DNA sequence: TGTGCCATCAGTGAGACCGGGACAGGGAATAATGAAAAACTGTTTTTT.